What follows are 23 T cell receptor beta chains derived from one specimen sequenced in a study of PD-1 and CTLA-4 blockade in melanoma. The repertoire was sequenced with immunoSEQ multiplex PCR; TCRdb's copy has only in-frame clones and lacks some. The table lists 15,000 to 20,000 clones, 73% of them singletons, with approximately 16% in the top ten. Sequenced material: CD8+ T cells from peripheral blood, taken before anti-PD-1 treatment. The receptors derive from a human donor with melanoma.

By frequency in the sample, this clone is medium-sized. This chain connects TRBV29-1 to TRBJ2-7; TRBD2 matches at 11 bases. The V segment lost 2 bases and the J segment 2 bases; nucleotides outside the gene matches: 8. This CDR3 is 16 amino acids long. CDR1 is SQVTM, CDR2 ANQGSEA, per germline. The CDR3 loop reads CSVETKTSGNTYEQYF. The CDR3 DNA sequence: TGCAGCGTTGAAACCAAGACTAGCGGGAACACCTACGAGCAGTACTTC.

This chain connects TRBV10-3 to TRBJ1-1; weak D call: TRBD1 (5 bases). V was pared by 6 bases and J by 0 bases, with 8 bases between. The CDR3 is 13 residues long. Germline values: CDR1 ENHRY, CDR2 SYGVKD. CDR3 residues: CAIRTEMNTEAFF. The CDR3 DNA follows: TGTGCCATCAGGACAGAAATGAACACTGAAGCTTTCTTT.

The table lists this clone with a few counts. The chain is built from TRBV4-1 and TRBJ2-7; the match to TRBD2 covers 7 bases. The germline CDR1 and CDR2 sequences are MGHRA and YSYEKL. There are 14 residues in the CDR3. The J segment lost 0 bases and the V segment lost 6 bases, leaving 5 bases of the junction unmatched. CDR3 DNA: TGCGCCAGCAGTCTAGCGGAGGACTCCTACGAGCAGTACTTC. Translating it yields CASSLAEDSYEQYF.

The rearrangement joins TRBV19 to TRBJ2-7, with unresolved D. This CDR3 region has 13 residues. V was cut by 5 bases and J by 3 bases, with 11 bases left in between. Germline V gene lookup returns CDR1 LNHDA and CDR2 SQIVND (reference sequence). The CDR3 DNA sequence: TGTGCCAGTAGTTACACGAATGACTACGAGCAGTACTTC. As protein: CASSYTNDYEQYF. The full variable domain, in which reference TRBV19 and TRBJ2-7 provide the parts outside the CDR3, is DGGITQSPKYLFRKEGQNVTLSCEQNLNHDAMYWYRQDPGQGLRLIYYSQIVNDFQKGDIAEGYSVSREKKESFPLTVTSAQKNPTAFYLCASSYTNDYEQYFGPGTRLTVT.

J is TRBJ1-5 and V is TRBV28; 8 nucleotides align to TRBD1. With 6 bases clipped from V and 0 bases from J, the junction kept 4 bases outside the gene matches. Per germline, CDR1 MDHEN and CDR2 SYDVKM. This CDR3 has 15 residues. CDR3 bases: TGTGCCAGCAGGTGGACAGGGAGTAGCAATCAGCCCCAGCATTTT. This gives the protein CASRWTGSSNQPQHF.

By share of the sample, this clone is medium-sized. The V and J genes are TRBV2 and TRBJ2-1, with a tentative D call TRBD2 (6 bases). There are 17 residues in the CDR3. Deletions cut 8 bases from V and 0 bases from J, with 20 bases between. CDR1 and CDR2 from the germline V gene are SNHLY and FYNNEI. The CDR3 bases are TGTGCCAGCGGGGAGCTAGCGTGGGGGAGCTCCTACAATGAGCAGTTCTTC. It yields the protein CASGELAWGSSYNEQFF.

By its share, this clone is large. The chain couples TRBV5-1 to TRBJ2-7, with 11 positions matching TRBD1. V shed 4 bases, J shed 4 bases, and the junction held 7 bases outside the gene matches. Germline assignment: CDR1 SGHRS and CDR2 YFSETQ. CDR3 length equals 15 residues. The CDR3 coding sequence is TGCGCCAGCAGCCCCGGGACAGGGGGTTTGTACGAGCAGTACTTC. It is translated as CASSPGTGGLYEQYF.

The sample holds a few counts of this clone. This chain joins TRBV11-2 and TRBJ2-7; D is undetermined. CDR3 size: 16 residues. In germline, CDR1 is SGHAT, CDR2 FQNNGV. The V end was cut by 5 bases, the J end by 4 bases, with 21 bases between. The CDR3 is CASSPLSLAGSYEQYF. The CDR3 coding sequence is TGTGCCAGCAGCCCCCTTTCCTTAGCAGGCTCTTACGAGCAGTACTTC.

This clone was observed a few times. The rearrangement uses TRBV29-1 and TRBJ2-7; D may be TRBD1 (5 bases). V dropped 3 bases and J dropped 3 bases, with 9 bases sitting between them. Germline V gene sequence: CDR1 SQVTM, CDR2 ANQGSEA. The CDR3 totals 12 residues. The CDR3 loop is CSVEAGIYEQYF. The CDR3 DNA is TGCAGCGTTGAGGCAGGGATCTACGAGCAGTACTTC.

This clone has more than one count but fewer than ten. The chain combines TRBV7-2 with TRBJ2-1; D is unresolved. Germline V gene lookup returns CDR1 SGHTA and CDR2 FQGNSA. This CDR3 is built from 14 residues. V was shortened by 3 bases and J by 4 bases, with 10 bases between the two germline ends. CDR3 coding DNA: TGTGCCAGCAGCTTCTTGGCGGTGTACAATGAGCAGTTCTTC. Protein sequence: CASSFLAVYNEQFF.

The rearrangement links TRBV5-1 to TRBJ2-7; 7 bases match TRBD1. This CDR3 spans 14 amino acids. CDR1 SGHRS and CDR2 YFSETQ come from the germline V gene. V shed 4 bases, J shed 0 bases, and the junction held 4 bases outside the gene matches. CDR3 region: CASSPGQSSYEQYF. The CDR3 DNA reads as TGCGCCAGCAGCCCGGGACAGTCCTCCTACGAGCAGTACTTC.

This clone was seen more than once but under ten times. The chain links TRBV27 to TRBJ2-1, with 7 bases lining up with TRBD1. The germline CDR1 and CDR2 sequences are MNHEY and SMNVEV (reference sequence). Trimming removed 3 bases from V and 0 bases from J; junction bases left unmatched: 2. This CDR3 is 15 amino acids long. The CDR3 DNA reads as TGTGCCAGCAGTTTGACAGGGAGCTCCTACAATGAGCAGTTCTTC. It encodes CASSLTGSSYNEQFF.

This sequence joins TRBV5-4 and TRBJ1-2, with 7 bases identical to TRBD1. Germline V lookup: CDR1 SGHNT, CDR2 YYREEE (reference sequence). This CDR3 contains 15 residues. V gave up 4 bases and J gave up 4 bases; unmatched junction bases: 10. CDR3 sequence: CASSLITTGSYGYTF. CDR3 bases: TGTGCCAGCAGCCTCATTACGACAGGGTCCTATGGCTACACCTTC.

This clone has only one observation. The CDR3: CATSRDRAQPGYTF. The CDR3 DNA follows: TGTGCCACCAGCAGAGATCGGGCCCAACCTGGCTACACCTTC. The chain uses TRBV15 and TRBJ1-2; D unresolved. The ends were cut back, 0 bases at V and 7 bases at J, with 12 bases in the middle. This CDR3 spans 14 amino acids. Looked up from germline, CDR1 is LNHNV and CDR2 is YYDKDF (reference sequence).

The gene calls are TRBV6-5 and TRBJ2-7; maybe TRBD1 (6 bases). Trimming left V 2 bases short and J 3 bases short, with 11 bases between. The length of the CDR3 is 14 residues. CDR1 is MNHEY and CDR2 is SVGAGI in the germline V gene. The CDR3 reads CASSYGQGIYEQYF. The CDR3 nucleotides are TGTGCCAGCAGTTACGGGCAGGGGATCTACGAGCAGTACTTC.

The chain joins TRBV27 to TRBJ1-1; D perhaps matches TRBD1 (5 bases). V shed 5 bases and J shed 7 bases, with 14 bases lying between them. The CDR3 is 13 residues long. CDR1 is MNHEY, CDR2 SMNVEV, per germline (reference sequence). The CDR3 DNA follows: TGTGCCAGCAGTATTGCTTCGACAGTTGAAGCTTTCTTT. This encodes CASSIASTVEAFF.

V gene TRBV14 combines with J gene TRBJ1-2; D may be TRBD1 (6 bases). The CDR3 covers 14 residues. Trimming cost V 4 bases and J 4 bases, with 13 bases left between them. Germline CDR1 reads SGHDN; CDR2 reads FVKESK. As DNA, the CDR3 is TGTGCCAGCAGCCCTCTGACAGGATTCTATGGCTACACCTTC. Its protein is CASSPLTGFYGYTF. The full variable domain, completed using reference TRBV14 and TRBJ1-2, is EAGVTQFPSHSVIEKGQTVTLRCDPISGHDNLYWYRRVMGKEIKFLLHFVKESKQDESGMPNNRFLAERTGGTYSTLKVQPAELEDSGVYFCASSPLTGFYGYTFGSGTRLTVV.

The chain carries TRBV9 and TRBJ2-1; 7 positions agree with TRBD1. Germline CDR1 SGDLS, CDR2 YYNGEE. After removal of 0 bases from V and 0 bases from J, the junction contained 9 bases not matched to a gene. This CDR3 contains 18 residues. CDR3 protein: CASSVDRQGFNSYNEQFF. CDR3 in DNA: TGTGCCAGCAGCGTAGATAGACAGGGTTTCAACTCCTACAATGAGCAGTTCTTC.

V usage is TRBV13 and J usage is TRBJ1-2, with 8 positions matching TRBD1. The trim removed 0 bases at V and 4 bases at J, leaving 4 bases unmatched. This CDR3 is 15 amino acids long. Germline assignment: CDR1 PRHDT and CDR2 FYEKMQ (reference sequence). DNA of the CDR3: TGTGCCAGCAGCTTAGGACAGGGGGGAAGCTATGGCTACACCTTC. Translating gives CASSLGQGGSYGYTF.

The chain couples TRBV13 to TRBJ1-3, with D maybe TRBD1 (5 bases). Germline V gene sequence: CDR1 PRHDT, CDR2 FYEKMQ (reference sequence). The CDR3 totals 20 residues. Trimming stripped 3 bases from V and 0 bases from J, with 24 bases between. The CDR3 spells CASSFNPAELRGSSGNTIYF. The CDR3 DNA reads TGTGCCAGCAGCTTTAATCCCGCAGAGCTGAGGGGATCCTCTGGAAACACCATATATTTT. The variable domain in full, with the rest retrieved from reference TRBV13 and TRBJ1-3, is AAGVIQSPRHLIKEKRETATLKCYPIPRHDTVYWYQQGPGQDPQFLISFYEKMQSDKGSIPDRFSAQQFSDYHSELNMSSLELGDSALYFCASSFNPAELRGSSGNTIYFGEGSWLTVV.

The sample holds a few counts of this clone. The V and J genes are TRBV2 and TRBJ2-7; D is possibly TRBD1 (6 bases). The CDR3 sequence is 14 residues long. With 0 bases removed from V and 1 base from J, the gap between germline ends came to 7 bases. The germline gives CDR1 SNHLY, CDR2 FYNNEI. In nucleotides, the CDR3 is TGTGCCAGCAGTGAAGCGGACAGTTCCTACGAGCAGTACTTC. Translated: CASSEADSSYEQYF.

Worth noting for this clone: Relative to the germline gene, one junction end is altered; a read error may explain this. This chain connects TRBV7-2 to TRBJ1-6, with 8 bases that match TRBD1. CDR1 is SGHTA and CDR2 is FQGNSA in the germline V gene. This CDR3 spans 18 amino acids. Written as DNA, the CDR3 is TGTGCCAGCAGTTTAGAAGCAACAGGGGGAAGCTATAATTCACCCCTCCACTTT. Protein sequence: CASSLEATGGSYNSPLHF.

V usage is TRBV27 and J usage is TRBJ2-4, with D unclear. This CDR3 has 15 residues. Germline CDR1 reads MNHEY; CDR2 reads SMNVEV (reference sequence). The V and J ends lost 0 bases and 0 bases respectively, with 6 bases between them. The CDR3 spells CASSLSAVAKNIQYF. The DNA for the CDR3 is TGTGCCAGCAGTTTATCCGCCGTAGCCAAAAACATTCAGTACTTC.